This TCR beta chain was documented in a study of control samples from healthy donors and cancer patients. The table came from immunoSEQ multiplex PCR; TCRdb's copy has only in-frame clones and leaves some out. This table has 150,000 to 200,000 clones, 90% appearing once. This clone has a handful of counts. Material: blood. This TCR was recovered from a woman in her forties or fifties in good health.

Here the CDR3 reads CASSLLAGDSYEQYF. CDR3 in DNA: TGTGCCAGCAGCCTATTAGCGGGGGACTCCTACGAGCAGTACTTC. J is TRBJ2-7 and V is TRBV11-2; 9 bases map to TRBD2. Germline trimming cut 5 bases from V and 0 bases from J; bases unmatched to any gene: 5. CDR1 is SGHAT, CDR2 FQNNGV, per germline. The CDR3 has 15 amino acids.